What follows are 5 T cell receptor beta chains derived from one specimen sequenced in a study of cytomegalovirus exposure and HLA in healthy donors. PCR involved 60 Vbeta and 13 Jbeta primers. Clones were sequenced by immunoSEQ multiplex PCR, and TCRdb holds only the in-frame ones, with some missing. The sample yields about 130,000 clones, approximately 83% seen once. Sequenced sample: PBMCs. Receptor source: a man aged 35-49 years in good health and CMV-seronegative.

The chain couples TRBV5-4 to TRBJ2-4; TRBD1 might be the D (6 bases). This CDR3 has 14 residues. V lost 4 bases, J lost 5 bases, and 13 bases lay in between. Germline CDR1 SGHNT, CDR2 YYREEE (reference sequence). CDR3 sequence: CASSLQGSENIQYF. The CDR3 nucleotides are TGTGCCAGCAGCCTACAGGGCTCGGAAAACATTCAGTACTTC. Together with reference TRBV5-4 and TRBJ2-4, the CDR3 gives the full variable domain: ETGVTQSPTHLIKTRGQQVTLRCSSQSGHNTVSWYQQALGQGPQFIFQYYREEENGRGNFPPRFSGLQFPNYSSELNVNALELDDSALYLCASSLQGSENIQYFGAGTRLSVL.

CDR3 loop: CASSQGVNTEAFF. The CDR3 region has the DNA TGTGCCAGCAGCCAAGGAGTGAACACTGAAGCTTTCTTT. The V gene is TRBV28, the J gene TRBJ1-1; D is undetermined. The CDR3 runs 13 residues. V was clipped by 6 bases and J by 0 bases, with 8 bases between them. Germline CDR1 and CDR2: MDHEN and SYDVKM.

This clone was seen a few times. This sequence joins TRBV7-8 and TRBJ2-3; a possible D gene is TRBD2 (6 bases). Looked up from germline, CDR1 is SGHVS and CDR2 is FQNEAQ. The CDR3 runs 16 residues. The V gene lost 3 bases and the J gene lost 3 bases, with 16 bases spanning the gap. The CDR3 reads CASSLAPGERTDTQYF. CDR3 nucleotide sequence: TGTGCCAGCAGCTTGGCTCCGGGGGAGAGAACAGATACGCAGTATTTT.

A word on this clone: Its ends do not fully match the called genes, so a read error is possible. The CDR3 coding sequence is TGTGCCAGCAGCTTAGCGCGGGGGGCTAGGCACATGGACTTC. Amino acid sequence: CASSLARGARHMDF. The chain recombines TRBV7-2 with TRBJ2-7, with 8 bases lining up with TRBD2. The germline V gene has CDR1 SGHTA and CDR2 FQGNSA. CDR3 length equals 14 residues. Looking up the rest from reference TRBV7-2 and TRBJ2-7 gives the full variable domain: GAGVSQSPSNKVTEKGKDVELRCDPISGHTALYWYRQSLGQGLEFLIYFQGNSAPDKSGLPSDRFSAERTGGSVSTLTIQRTQQEDSAVYLCASSLARGARHMDFGPGTRLTVT.

This chain connects TRBV14 to TRBJ1-2; 8 bases align to TRBD1. V dropped 5 bases and J dropped 8; count of bases not matched to a gene: 10. Germline V gene lookup returns CDR1 SGHDN and CDR2 FVKESK. This CDR3 has 14 residues. DNA of the CDR3: TGTGCCAGCAGCTCCCTGCCAGGGGGCCGAGGCTACACCTTC. Amino acids: CASSSLPGGRGYTF.